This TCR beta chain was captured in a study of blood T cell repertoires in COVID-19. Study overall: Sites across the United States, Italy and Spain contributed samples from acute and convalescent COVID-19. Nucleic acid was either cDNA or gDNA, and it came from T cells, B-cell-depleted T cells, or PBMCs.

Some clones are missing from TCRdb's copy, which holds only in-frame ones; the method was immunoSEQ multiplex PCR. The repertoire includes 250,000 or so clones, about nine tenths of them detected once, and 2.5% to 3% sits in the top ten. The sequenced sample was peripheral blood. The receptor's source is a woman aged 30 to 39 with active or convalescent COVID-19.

For the CDR3, the DNA is TGTGCCAGCAGTGGACAGCTCTCCTACGAGCAGTACTTC. Residues: CASSGQLSYEQYF. The V gene is TRBV6-2 or TRBV6-3, the J gene TRBJ2-7, with D possibly being TRBD1 (6 bases). The length of the CDR3 is 13 residues. Trimming shortened V by 5 bases and J by 0 bases, and 8 bases separated the two germline ends. The germline gives CDR1 MNHEY, CDR2 SVGEGT.